Listed below are T cell receptor beta chains from one sample, sequenced in a study of blood T cell repertoires in COVID-19. The data were produced by immunoSEQ multiplex PCR, yet TCRdb's version contains in-frame clones alone and is incomplete. The sample yields roughly 260,000 clones, about 87% seen once. Sequencing was done on a sample of peripheral blood. The source of these receptors is a woman aged 45-60 years with acute or convalescent COVID-19. The CDR3 runs from the conserved cysteine through the conserved F or W. A D gene is named only where the DNA matches it firmly. Size is omitted from some rows. Given values are once, few, many or a class for expanded clones.

V gene: TRBV11-3; D gene: NA; J gene: TRBJ2-7; clone size: NA; CDR3 length: 13; CDR3 protein: CASSLGSGLEQYF; CDR3 DNA: TGTGCCAGCAGCTTAGGTTCGGGTTTGGAGCAGTACTTC
V gene: TRBV7-9; D gene: NA; J gene: TRBJ2-3; clone size: NA; CDR3 length: 14; CDR3 protein: CASSLGVYTDTQYF; CDR3 DNA: TGTGCCAGCAGCTTAGGAGTCTACACAGATACGCAGTATTTT
V gene: TRBV28; D gene: NA; J gene: TRBJ2-3; clone size: NA; CDR3 length: 15; CDR3 protein: CASSPRRSYADTQYF; CDR3 DNA: TGTGCCAGCAGTCCCCGGCGGTCGTACGCAGATACGCAGTATTTT
V gene: TRBV21-1; D gene: NA; J gene: TRBJ2-3; clone size: once; CDR3 length: 16; CDR3 protein: CASTKMVTGRTDTQYF; CDR3 DNA: TGTGCCAGCACCAAAATGGTCACAGGGCGCACAGATACGCAGTATTTT
V gene: TRBV29-1; D gene: NA; J gene: TRBJ2-7; clone size: NA; CDR3 length: 10; CDR3 protein: CSVGSREQYF; CDR3 DNA: TGCAGCGTTGGATCGCGAGAGCAGTACTTC
V gene: TRBV4-2; D gene: TRBD2; J gene: TRBJ2-7; clone size: NA; CDR3 length: 15; CDR3 protein: CASSQGSSGSREQYF; CDR3 DNA: TGTGCCAGCAGCCAAGGATCCAGCGGGAGTCGCGAGCAGTACTTC
V gene: TRBV28; D gene: TRBD1; J gene: TRBJ1-2; clone size: NA; CDR3 length: 15; CDR3 protein: CASSLTGGAIYGYTF; CDR3 DNA: TGTGCCAGCAGTTTAACAGGGGGCGCGATCTATGGCTACACCTTC
V gene: TRBV6-5; D gene: TRBD1; J gene: TRBJ2-7; clone size: NA; CDR3 length: 13; CDR3 protein: CASSYDRGDEQYF; CDR3 DNA: TGTGCCAGCAGTTACGACAGGGGCGACGAGCAGTACTTC
V gene: TRBV28; D gene: TRBD1; J gene: TRBJ2-7; clone size: NA; CDR3 length: 18; CDR3 protein: CASRPRRGTRDRRYEQYF; CDR3 DNA: TGTGCCAGCAGACCGAGGAGAGGCACCCGGGACAGGCGGTACGAGCAGTACTTC
V gene: TRBV7-3; D gene: TRBD2; J gene: TRBJ2-1; clone size: NA; CDR3 length: 14; CDR3 protein: CASSRTSAVGEQFF; CDR3 DNA: TGTGCCAGCAGCCGGACTAGCGCCGTGGGTGAGCAGTTCTTC
V gene: TRBV7-2; D gene: TRBD1; J gene: TRBJ2-2; clone size: NA; CDR3 length: 16; CDR3 protein: CASSLVTGGGTGELFF; CDR3 DNA: TGTGCCAGCAGCTTAGTCACAGGGGGCGGGACCGGGGAGCTGTTTTTT
V gene: TRBV5-1; D gene: NA; J gene: TRBJ2-5; clone size: NA; CDR3 length: 17; CDR3 protein: CASSLADSGQTGETQYF; CDR3 DNA: TGCGCCAGCAGCCTAGCCGACAGCGGGCAAACGGGGGAGACCCAGTACTTC
V gene: TRBV4-2; D gene: NA; J gene: TRBJ2-1; clone size: NA; CDR3 length: 15; CDR3 protein: CASSQGVRASYEQFF; CDR3 DNA: TGTGCCAGCAGCCAAGGGGTTCGGGCTAGCTATGAGCAGTTCTTC
V gene: TRBV2; D gene: TRBD2; J gene: TRBJ2-2; clone size: few; CDR3 length: 16; CDR3 protein: CASEGAGGPHTGELFF; CDR3 DNA: TGTGCCAGCGAGGGAGCGGGAGGGCCTCACACCGGGGAGCTGTTTTTT